This T cell receptor (beta chain) was captured in a study of blood T cell repertoires in COVID-19. Study-wide context: Some COVID-19 samples were acute and others convalescent; all came from the United States, Italy and Spain. The analysed material was cDNA or gDNA that came from T cells, B-cell-depleted T cells, or PBMCs.

The V and J ends lost 1 base and 9 bases, in that order; junction bases with no gene match: 13. There are 17 residues in the CDR3. The germline V gene encodes CDR1 SGHVS and CDR2 FQNEAQ. Libraries were prepared by immunoSEQ multiplex PCR; TCRdb keeps only in-frame clonotypes and omits some of them. The repertoire has 140,000 to 150,000 clones, around three quarters of them found once; the top ten carry roughly 17%. Sequences were obtained from peripheral blood. This chain uses TRBV7-8 with TRBJ2-1, with 9 bases that match TRBD2. The receptor's source is a man aged 50 or older with acute or convalescent COVID-19. CDR3 sequence reads: CASSLDTGTSRFSEQFF. The CDR3 DNA follows: TGTGCCAGCAGCTTAGACACCGGGACTAGCAGGTTTAGTGAGCAGTTCTTC.